The T cell receptor (beta chain) described here comes from a study of Tregs in tolerant kidney transplant recipients. Across the whole study: The nonmyeloablative bone marrow transplants came from related graft donors, with transient mixed chimerism.

Study-wide results and limits: Nucleotide sequences could not be compared across some patients' samples due to primer changes. Tolerant patients' donor-specific Tregs expanded beyond overall Tregs, suggesting antigen-driven growth.

Remarks on this clone: Its antigen remains unknown. The DNA ends 3 residues before the CDR3 does, and the rest of the CDR3 is filled in from the germline J gene.

Repertoires were generated with immunoSEQ multiplex PCR, while TCRdb's copy carries only in-frame clones and drops some. This sample contains tens of thousands of clones. CDR1 is LNHDA and CDR2 is SQIVND in the germline V gene (reference sequence). V lost 1 base, J lost 5 bases, and 4 bases stayed unmatched. The CDR3 sequence is 14 residues long. Unstimulated Tregs (CD4+CD25+CD127-) and CD4+CD25- non-Tregs were sorted from PBMCs. The chain carries TRBV19 and TRBJ1-1, with TRBD1 identical over 7 bases. This receptor was identified in a human donor who received a combined kidney and bone marrow transplant. The specimen comprised CD8+ T cells from blood, sampled before the transplant. Partial CDR3 DNA: TGTGCCAGTAGTATAGGGGCAGGGGGGACTGAA. This sequence encodes CASSIGAGGTE. The whole CDR3 sequence is CASSIGAGGTEAFF.